A selection of T cell receptor beta chains follows, all from one sample in a study of cytomegalovirus exposure and HLA in healthy donors. Clones were read by immunoSEQ multiplex PCR, and TCRdb kept only the in-frame ones, dropping some. The sample carries roughly 110,000 clones, about 70% recorded once. The sequenced sample consisted of PBMCs. The source of these receptors is a female donor in good health and CMV-seronegative. The CDR3 runs from the conserved cysteine through the conserved F or W. Each record gives: V gene, D gene, CDR3 protein. A D gene is named only where the DNA matches it firmly.

TRBV21-1 NA CASSRDLTDEGEQYF
TRBV18 NA CASSPYGELLGYEQYF
TRBV27 TRBD2 CASRPISGRGHEQYF
TRBV13 TRBD2 CASSRIRWEGDNEQFF
TRBV7-9 TRBD2 CASSSGLAGGSEQYF
TRBV6-1 TRBD1 CASSERGTGRAEAFF
TRBV5-5 TRBD1 CASSFLQGASAYEQYF
TRBV13 NA CASSVTGKFEAFF
TRBV7-9 NA CASSYLDGEAFF
TRBV5-1 NA CASSPSIAASSYEQYF
TRBV29-1 TRBD1 CSVRTGGNTEAFF
TRBV21-1 NA CASSPGTQETQYF
TRBV18 NA CASSKNQGGAGSTEAFF